This T cell receptor beta chain is from a study of CD8+ T cells in alopecia areata. Study-wide results and caveats: Tofacitinib yielded significantly lower scalp clonality and fewer expanded CD8+ clones among the top 100. Numerous clones, expanded in lesions, remained in scalp and blood during tofacitinib. Higher clonality than in normal scalp was seen in lesional scalp, especially alopecia totalis/universalis.

The V end was cut by 0 bases, the J end by 5 bases, with 10 bases between. Germline CDR1 is SGHTA and CDR2 is FQGNSA. The CDR3 length is 15 residues. Treatment described: oral pan-JAK inhibitor, 5-10 mg twice daily. A word on this clone: What it binds is unknown.

TCR sequencing used cDNA made by reverse transcription of extracted RNA. Profiled with immunoSEQ multiplex PCR; TCRdb holds only in-frame clones, not every one. The data contain a few hundred thousand clones, approximately 38% of them singletons. Specimen: CD4+ T cells sorted from blood, collected at approximately week 31, from a patient treated with tofacitinib. This sequence was found in a human donor with alopecia areata. The rearrangement links TRBV7-2 to TRBJ2-2; D remains ambiguous. The CDR3 sequence: CASSLAARRTGELFF. The CDR3 region has the DNA TGTGCCAGCAGCTTAGCGGCTAGAAGAACCGGGGAGCTGTTTTTT.